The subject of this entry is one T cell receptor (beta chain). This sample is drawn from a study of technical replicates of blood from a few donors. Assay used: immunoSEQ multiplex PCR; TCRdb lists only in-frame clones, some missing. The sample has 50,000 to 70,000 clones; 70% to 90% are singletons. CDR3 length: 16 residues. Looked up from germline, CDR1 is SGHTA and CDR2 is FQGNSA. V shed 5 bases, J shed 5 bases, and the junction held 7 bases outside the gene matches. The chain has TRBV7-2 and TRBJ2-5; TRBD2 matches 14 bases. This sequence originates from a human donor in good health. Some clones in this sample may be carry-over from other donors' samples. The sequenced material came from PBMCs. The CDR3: CASSPGTSGGWETQYF. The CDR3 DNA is TGTGCCAGCAGCCCGGGGACTAGCGGGGGCTGGGAGACCCAGTACTTC.